The entry below describes one TCR beta chain. Since a far larger clone is one base different, this is likely a read error. The sample originates from a study of prognosis after radiotherapy for stage I lung cancer. This CDR3 is 14 amino acids long. Germline CDR1 reads MRHNA; CDR2 reads SNTAGT. Between the trimmed V and J ends, which lost 6 bases and 4 bases, there was a span of 16 bases. Genomic DNA was the source, and TCR beta CDR3 was amplified from it by two-round multiplex PCR. Primers (each specific to one TRBV or TRBJ gene) were used in first-round PCR. TCRdb used MiXCR to reprocess the multiplex PCR reads, holding one entry per CDR3 protein. The sample contains around 30,000 distinct CDR3 sequences, 25% to 40% of which appear only once.

This rearrangement joins TRBV6-4 to TRBJ2-7; D possibly corresponds to TRBD1 (6 bases). The receptor comes from a donor older than 45 with non-small cell lung cancer. Here the sequenced sample was PBMCs, taken before or after stereotactic body radiation therapy (not recorded which). CDR3 loop: CASSRRVGAYEQYF. Written as DNA, the CDR3 is TGTGCCAGCAGCCGACGGGTGGGGGCTTACGAGCAGTACTTC.